The text below deals with one TCR beta chain. A read error is likely here: a far larger clone is one base away. These data are taken from a study of low-dose radiotherapy and immunotherapy resistance in tumors. Time point described: before trial treatment. Nivolumab, ipilimumab, aspirin, low-dose cyclophosphamide and low-dose radiotherapy were all administered to the donors. V dropped 2 bases and J dropped 10; count of bases not matched to a gene: 7. This CDR3 spans 14 amino acids. CDR1 and CDR2 (germline): SGDLS, YYNGEE. Priming of first-strand cDNA relied on TRAV- and TRBV-specific primers (covering alpha and beta chains). Over approximately 20 PCR cycles, TCRs were amplified from a constant-region primer and V-primer adapter. One entry per CDR3 protein, called by TCRdb with MiXCR from the reads. The table includes some 71,000 distinct CDR3 sequences, less than 35% detected once.

Sequencing was performed on PBMCs, taken before treatment. The rearrangement joins TRBV9 to TRBJ2-1; TRBD1 matches 9 bases. The TCR sequence derives from a female donor with ovarian cancer. This CDR3 reads CASSVRQGGLEQFF. In DNA form, the CDR3 reads TGTGCCAGCAGCGTGAGACAGGGGGGACTCGAGCAGTTCTTC.